This TCR beta chain was captured in a study of T cell repertoires in cytomegalovirus infection. About the study: Public TCR beta signature analysis indicated the presence of both CMV infection and matching HLA type. Study-wide findings and caveats: Carriage of CMV together with the relevant HLA was identifiable through cumulative public TCR beta family frequency.

Using its own MiXCR run on the reads, TCRdb lists one record per CDR3 protein. The sample contains 150,000 to 200,000 distinct CDR3 sequences, approximately 14% of which appear only once. With 6 bases removed from V and 3 bases from J, the gap between germline ends came to 8 bases. The CDR3 loop spans 12 amino acids. Per germline, CDR1 MNHNS and CDR2 SASEGT. Many counts were recorded for this clonotype. The antigen remains unidentified. The receptor comes from a human donor in good health (CMV status not recorded). Some clones in this sample may be carry-over from other donors' samples. The chain combines TRBV6-1 with TRBJ1-2; TRBD1 might be the D (5 bases). Source material: PBMCs. CDR3 amino acids: CASRKGDYGYTF. The DNA for the CDR3 is TGTGCCAGCAGGAAAGGGGACTATGGCTACACCTTC.